These 16 T cell receptor beta chains were all obtained from the same sample, sequenced in a study of beta chain features in type 1 diabetes. The sequenced template was cDNA made from the entire isolated RNA. Repertoires were generated with immunoSEQ multiplex PCR, while TCRdb's copy carries only in-frame clones and drops some. This table holds 900,000 or so clones, roughly 16% found once. Sequencing used naive CD4+ T cells from blood. Receptors originate from a woman younger than 35 in good health.

This clone was counted only a few times. The chain recombines TRBV5-1 with TRBJ1-1; D unresolved. The CDR3 spans 16 residues. The V gene's germline CDR1 is SGHRS and CDR2 YFSETQ. V lost 1 base and J 3 bases, leaving 16 bases between the germline ends. The CDR3 DNA reads as TGCGCCAGCAGCTTGAAGGTTGGGGTCGTGGACACTGAAGCTTTCTTT. Translated: CASSLKVGVVDTEAFF.

This chain's CDR3 is CASSLAGGERSPLHF. For the CDR3, the DNA is TGCGCCAGCAGCTTGGCCGGGGGCGAAAGGTCACCCCTCCACTTT. This chain uses TRBV5-1 with TRBJ1-6; D perhaps matches TRBD1 (6 bases). Per germline, CDR1 SGHRS and CDR2 YFSETQ. V shed 0 bases and J shed 10 bases, with 14 bases lying between them. This CDR3 has 15 residues.

The genes are TRBV29-1 and TRBJ1-1; 10 bases align to TRBD1. CDR1 is SQVTM, CDR2 ANQGSEA, per germline. With V trimmed by 7 bases and J by 1 base, 6 bases remained unmatched. The CDR3 loop spans 14 amino acids. Here the CDR3 DNA reads TGCAGCGCCGCCCGACAGGGGGCGAACACTGAAGCTTTCTTT. Its translation: CSAARQGANTEAFF.

In this sample, this clone turned up a few times. This chain links TRBV2 with TRBJ2-4, with TRBD1 as a possible D gene (6 bases). Germline values: CDR1 SNHLY, CDR2 FYNNEI. The CDR3 sequence is 18 residues long. Trimming removed 4 bases from V and 1 base from J, with 20 bases in between. The DNA of the CDR3 is TGTGCCAGCAGTGTCGGGACACTGACTAAATGGGCCAAAAACATTCAGTACTTC. Protein sequence: CASSVGTLTKWAKNIQYF.

The rearrangement links TRBV27 to TRBJ2-3, with D unclear. Germline loops: CDR1 MNHEY, CDR2 SMNVEV (reference sequence). This CDR3 has 13 amino acids. The ends were cut back, 4 bases at V and 6 bases at J, with 11 bases in the middle. CDR3 coding DNA: TGTGCCAGCAGTTCCGGGCGGATCGATACGCAGTATTTT. This codes for CASSSGRIDTQYF.

Only a few counts were recorded for this clone. This chain uses TRBV7-9 with TRBJ1-4; a possible D gene is TRBD1 (5 bases). Germline lookup yields CDR1 SEHNR and CDR2 FQNEAQ (reference sequence). Deletions cut 5 bases from V and 8 bases from J, with 21 bases between. The length of the CDR3 is 16 residues. The CDR3 protein is CASSHSLLRGGEKLFF. The DNA of the CDR3 is TGTGCCAGCAGCCACAGCCTACTTAGGGGTGGAGAAAAACTGTTTTTT.

The gene calls are TRBV9 and TRBJ2-3, with 10 nucleotides matching TRBD1. The CDR3 is made up of 15 amino acids. J gave up 3 bases and V 3 bases, and 4 bases lay outside the gene matches. Germline lookup yields CDR1 SGDLS and CDR2 YYNGEE. CDR3 bases: TGTGCCAGCAGCGCGAGGACAGGGGGGACAGATACGCAGTATTTT. Translating it yields CASSARTGGTDTQYF.

V gene TRBV11-2 combines with J gene TRBJ1-3; D gene ambiguous. Germline CDR1 is SGHAT and CDR2 is FQNNGV. CDR3 size: 16 residues. V was clipped by 5 bases and J by 2 bases, with 16 bases between them. CDR3 in amino acids: CASSREGRVAGNTIYF. CDR3 nucleotide sequence: TGTGCCAGCAGCCGGGAAGGAAGAGTGGCTGGAAACACCATATATTTT.

The chain links TRBV5-6 to TRBJ2-1, with D possibly matching TRBD1 (6 bases). Deletions cut 7 bases from V and 3 bases from J, with 17 bases between. CDR1 and CDR2 (germline): SGHDT, YYEEEE. This CDR3 contains 15 residues. CDR3 in amino acids: CASGRRGTSYNEQFF. In nucleotides, the CDR3 is TGTGCCAGCGGCCGCAGGGGAACGAGCTACAATGAGCAGTTCTTC.

This clone was recorded once. V and J are TRBV7-3 and TRBJ2-5, with a possible D match to TRBD2 (6 bases). The CDR3 is 15 amino acids. Trimming removed 5 bases from V and 11 bases from J, with 24 bases in between. Germline V gene lookup returns CDR1 SGHTA and CDR2 FQGTGA. The CDR3 sequence is CASSPGRGTKERQYF. CDR3 DNA sequence: TGTGCCAGCAGCCCCGGCCGCGGGACCAAAGAGAGGCAGTACTTC.

V gene TRBV4-3 combines with J gene TRBJ1-5, with a tentative D call TRBD1 (5 bases). Germline V gene data show CDR1 as LGHNA and CDR2 as YSLEER. V dropped 1 base and J dropped 0 bases, with 25 bases sitting between them. The CDR3 loop spans 21 amino acids. CDR3 DNA sequence: TGCGCCAGCAGCCAAGGATTTGACGGCAGGGCGATCCTAAATAGCAATCAGCCCCAGCATTTT. It is translated as CASSQGFDGRAILNSNQPQHF.

The chain joins TRBV7-2 to TRBJ2-2, with D tentatively TRBD1 (5 bases). V was trimmed by 8 bases and J by 4 bases, leaving 20 bases between them. There are 16 residues in the CDR3. Per the germline V gene, CDR1 is SGHTA and CDR2 is FQGNSA. The CDR3 sequence is CASPPSGHLPTGELFF. CDR3 nucleotides: TGTGCCAGCCCGCCTTCTGGACATCTTCCCACCGGGGAGCTGTTTTTT.

The genes are TRBV5-1 and TRBJ1-1; D not resolved. V was shortened by 2 bases and J by 0 bases, with 20 bases between the two germline ends. Germline V lookup: CDR1 SGHRS, CDR2 YFSETQ. There are 18 residues in the CDR3. The CDR3 here is CASSFGSSRALMNTEAFF. DNA for the CDR3: TGCGCCAGCAGCTTTGGCTCCTCAAGAGCTCTTATGAACACTGAAGCTTTCTTT.

This clone has more than one count but fewer than ten. The chain links TRBV6-5 to TRBJ2-1; TRBD2 agrees at 9 bases. CDR3 size: 15 residues. The germline CDR1 and CDR2 sequences are MNHEY and SVGAGI. V dropped 6 bases and J dropped 7; count of bases not matched to a gene: 10. CDR3 residues: CASRPGLAFLNEQFF. The CDR3 DNA reads as TGTGCCAGCAGGCCAGGACTAGCGTTTCTTAATGAGCAGTTCTTC.

This clone has just a few counts. The chain has TRBV5-4 and TRBJ2-1; 7 positions match TRBD2. Germline-derived CDR1 and CDR2 are SGHNT and YYREEE (reference sequence). The CDR3 totals 15 residues. The V and J ends lost 1 base and 5 bases, in that order; junction bases with no gene match: 6. The CDR3 DNA sequence: TGTGCCAGCAGCTTGACGCGGGAGTCGGACAATGAGCAGTTCTTC. Its protein is CASSLTRESDNEQFF.

The rearrangement uses TRBV7-2 and TRBJ2-7; D is ambiguous. The CDR3 contains 12 residues. Germline V lookup: CDR1 SGHTA, CDR2 FQGNSA. The V gene lost 5 bases and the J gene lost 4 bases, with 9 bases spanning the gap. The CDR3 region is CASSPDGYEQYF. CDR3 DNA: TGTGCCAGCAGCCCCGACGGGTACGAGCAGTACTTC. Full variable domain (rest looked up from reference TRBV7-2 and TRBJ2-7): GAGVSQSPSNKVTEKGKDVELRCDPISGHTALYWYRQSLGQGLEFLIYFQGNSAPDKSGLPSDRFSAERTGGSVSTLTIQRTQQEDSAVYLCASSPDGYEQYFGPGTRLTVT.